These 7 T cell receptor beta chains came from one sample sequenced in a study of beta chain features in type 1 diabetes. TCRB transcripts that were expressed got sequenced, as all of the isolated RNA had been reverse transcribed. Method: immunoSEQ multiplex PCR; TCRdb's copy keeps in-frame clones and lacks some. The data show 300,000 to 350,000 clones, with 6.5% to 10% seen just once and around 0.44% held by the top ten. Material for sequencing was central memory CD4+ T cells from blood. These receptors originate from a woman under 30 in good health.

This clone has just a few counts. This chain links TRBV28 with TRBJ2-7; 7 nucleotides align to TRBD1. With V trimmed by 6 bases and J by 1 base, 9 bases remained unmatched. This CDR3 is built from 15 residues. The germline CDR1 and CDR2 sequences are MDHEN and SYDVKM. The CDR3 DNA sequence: TGTGCCAGCAGACGAACCGGGACAGAGTCCTACGAGCAGTACTTC. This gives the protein CASRRTGTESYEQYF.

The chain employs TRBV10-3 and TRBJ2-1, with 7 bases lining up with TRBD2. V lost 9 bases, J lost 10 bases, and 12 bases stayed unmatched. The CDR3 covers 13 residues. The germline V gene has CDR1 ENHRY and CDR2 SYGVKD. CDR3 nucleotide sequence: TGTGCCATGGGGGGGTCGGCTCAAGGGGAGCAGTTCTTC. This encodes CAMGGSAQGEQFF.

The CDR3 region is CATSRGYDRAGANVLTF. CDR3 sequence (DNA): TGTGCCACCAGCAGAGGATATGACAGGGCTGGGGCCAACGTCCTGACTTTC. V gene TRBV15 combines with J gene TRBJ2-6; 7 bases match TRBD1. Germline lookup yields CDR1 LNHNV and CDR2 YYDKDF (reference sequence). V shed 1 base, J shed 2 bases, and the junction held 5 bases outside the gene matches. The CDR3 is made up of 17 amino acids.

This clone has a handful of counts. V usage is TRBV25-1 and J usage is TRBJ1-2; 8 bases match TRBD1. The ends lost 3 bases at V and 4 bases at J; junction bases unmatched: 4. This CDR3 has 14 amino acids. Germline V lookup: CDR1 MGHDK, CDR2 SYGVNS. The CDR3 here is CASSDAGGIYGYTF. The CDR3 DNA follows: TGTGCCAGCAGTGATGCAGGGGGCATCTATGGCTACACCTTC.

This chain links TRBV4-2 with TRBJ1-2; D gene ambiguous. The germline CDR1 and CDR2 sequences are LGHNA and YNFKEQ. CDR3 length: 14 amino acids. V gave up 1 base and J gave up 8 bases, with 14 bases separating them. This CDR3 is CASSQGSDLVGYTF. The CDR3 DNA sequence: TGTGCCAGCAGCCAAGGCTCCGACTTGGTGGGCTACACCTTC.

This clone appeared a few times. In nucleotides, the CDR3 is TGTGCCAGCAGCCGAGGCGGAGCTTTAAGCTACGAGCAGTACTTC. Translation: CASSRGGALSYEQYF. The chain links TRBV6-5 to TRBJ2-7, with D uncertain. CDR3 length: 15 residues. The V gene's germline CDR1 is MNHEY and CDR2 SVGAGI. The V gene lost 6 bases and the J gene lost 3 bases, with 18 bases spanning the gap.

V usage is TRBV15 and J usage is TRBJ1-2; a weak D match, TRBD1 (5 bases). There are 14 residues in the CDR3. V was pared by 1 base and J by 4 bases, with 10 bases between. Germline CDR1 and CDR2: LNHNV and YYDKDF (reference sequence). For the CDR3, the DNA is TGTGCCACCAGCAGAGTGGGGACGAGCTATGGCTACACCTTC. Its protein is CATSRVGTSYGYTF.